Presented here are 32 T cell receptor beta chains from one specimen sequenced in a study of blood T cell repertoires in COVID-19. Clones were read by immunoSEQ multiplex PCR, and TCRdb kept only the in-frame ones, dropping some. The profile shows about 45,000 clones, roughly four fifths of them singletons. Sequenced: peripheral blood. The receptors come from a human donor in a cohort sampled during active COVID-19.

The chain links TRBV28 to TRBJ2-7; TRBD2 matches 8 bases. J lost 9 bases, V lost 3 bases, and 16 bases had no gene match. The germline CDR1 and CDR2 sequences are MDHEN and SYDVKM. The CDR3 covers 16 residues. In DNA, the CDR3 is TGTGCCAGCAGTTTCTCCCCGGGACTAGAGACTACGTGGCAGTACTTC. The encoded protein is CASSFSPGLETTWQYF.

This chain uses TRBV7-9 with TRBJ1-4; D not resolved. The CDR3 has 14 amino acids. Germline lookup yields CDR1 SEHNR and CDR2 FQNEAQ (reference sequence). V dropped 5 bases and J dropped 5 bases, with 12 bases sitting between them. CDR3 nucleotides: TGTGCCAGCAGCCGAGGGTGGGGAAATGAAAAACTGTTTTTT. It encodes CASSRGWGNEKLFF.

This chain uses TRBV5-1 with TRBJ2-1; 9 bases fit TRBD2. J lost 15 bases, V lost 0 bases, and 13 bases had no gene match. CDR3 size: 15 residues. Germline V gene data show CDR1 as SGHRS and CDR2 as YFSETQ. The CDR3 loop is CASSLGERREGRVFF. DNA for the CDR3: TGCGCCAGCAGCTTGGGTGAACGGCGGGAGGGACGCGTGTTCTTC.

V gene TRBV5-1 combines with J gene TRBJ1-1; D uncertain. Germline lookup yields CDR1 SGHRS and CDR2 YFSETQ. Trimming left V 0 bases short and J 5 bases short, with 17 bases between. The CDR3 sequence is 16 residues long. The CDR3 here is CASSLEVYGEKTEAFF. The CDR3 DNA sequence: TGCGCCAGCAGCTTGGAGGTATACGGGGAAAAGACTGAAGCTTTCTTT.

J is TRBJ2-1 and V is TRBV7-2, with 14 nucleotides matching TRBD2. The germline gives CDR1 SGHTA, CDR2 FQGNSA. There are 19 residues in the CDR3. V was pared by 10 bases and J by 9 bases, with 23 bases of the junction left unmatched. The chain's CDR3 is CATSVPGLAGVRGEGEQFF. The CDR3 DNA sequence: TGTGCCACCTCCGTCCCGGGACTAGCGGGAGTCCGCGGGGAGGGTGAGCAGTTCTTC.

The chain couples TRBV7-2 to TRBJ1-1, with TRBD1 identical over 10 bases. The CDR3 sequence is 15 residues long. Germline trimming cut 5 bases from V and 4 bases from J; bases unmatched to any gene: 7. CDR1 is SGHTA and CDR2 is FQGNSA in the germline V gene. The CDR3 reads CASSQRQGASTEAFF. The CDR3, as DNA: TGTGCCAGCAGCCAAAGACAGGGGGCGAGCACTGAAGCTTTCTTT.

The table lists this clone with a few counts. For the CDR3, the DNA is TGTGCCAGCAGCGCAATTTCGGAGGGCACTGAAGCTTTCTTT. It yields the protein CASSAISEGTEAFF. The gene calls are TRBV9 and TRBJ1-1; D not certain. Trimming cost V 3 bases and J 4 bases, with 13 bases left between them. The germline CDR1 and CDR2 sequences are SGDLS and YYNGEE. CDR3 length: 14 amino acids.

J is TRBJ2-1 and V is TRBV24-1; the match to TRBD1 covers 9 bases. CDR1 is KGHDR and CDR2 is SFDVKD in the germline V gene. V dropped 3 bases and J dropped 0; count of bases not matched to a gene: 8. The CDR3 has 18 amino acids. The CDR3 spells CATSDPAGQGSSYNEQFF. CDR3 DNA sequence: TGTGCCACCAGTGATCCGGCGGGACAGGGTAGCTCCTACAATGAGCAGTTCTTC.

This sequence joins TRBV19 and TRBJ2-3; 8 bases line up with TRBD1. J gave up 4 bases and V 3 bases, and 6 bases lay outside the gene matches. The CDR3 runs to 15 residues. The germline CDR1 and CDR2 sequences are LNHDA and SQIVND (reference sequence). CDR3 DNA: TGTGCCAGTAGTATTAAGGCAGGGGGCGCAGATACGCAGTATTTT. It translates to CASSIKAGGADTQYF.

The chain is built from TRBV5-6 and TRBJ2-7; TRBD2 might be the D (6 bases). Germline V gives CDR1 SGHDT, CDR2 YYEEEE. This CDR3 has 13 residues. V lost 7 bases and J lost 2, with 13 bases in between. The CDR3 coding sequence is TGTGCCAGCTGGGACTGGCTGGCCTACGAGCAGTACTTC. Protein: CASWDWLAYEQYF.

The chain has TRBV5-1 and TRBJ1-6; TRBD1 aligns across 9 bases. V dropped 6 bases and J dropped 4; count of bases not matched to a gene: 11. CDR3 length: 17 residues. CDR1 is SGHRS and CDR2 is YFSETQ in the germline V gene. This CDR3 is CASMPGTGISYNSPLHF. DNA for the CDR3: TGCGCCAGCATGCCCGGGACAGGGATTTCTTATAATTCACCCCTCCACTTT.

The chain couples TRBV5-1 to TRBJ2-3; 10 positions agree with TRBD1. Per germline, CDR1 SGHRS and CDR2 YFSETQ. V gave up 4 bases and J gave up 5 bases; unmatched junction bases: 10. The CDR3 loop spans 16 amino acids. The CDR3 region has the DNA TGCGCCAGCAGCATCCCTCTGACAGGGGGCATAGATACGCAGTATTTT. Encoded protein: CASSIPLTGGIDTQYF.

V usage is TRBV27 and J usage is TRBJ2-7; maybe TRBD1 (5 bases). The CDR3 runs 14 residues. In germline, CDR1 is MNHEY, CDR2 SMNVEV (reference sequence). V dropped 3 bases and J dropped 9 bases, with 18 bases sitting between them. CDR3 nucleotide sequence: TGTGCCAGCAGTTTTTCAGGGTTCGGAAAAGGGCAGTACTTC. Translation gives CASSFSGFGKGQYF.

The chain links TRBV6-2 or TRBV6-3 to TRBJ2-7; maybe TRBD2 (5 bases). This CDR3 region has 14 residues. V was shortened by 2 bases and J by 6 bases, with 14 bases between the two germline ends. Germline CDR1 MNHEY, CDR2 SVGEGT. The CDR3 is CASSYPPRRSEQYF. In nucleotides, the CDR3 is TGTGCCAGCAGTTACCCACCCAGGAGGAGCGAGCAGTACTTC.

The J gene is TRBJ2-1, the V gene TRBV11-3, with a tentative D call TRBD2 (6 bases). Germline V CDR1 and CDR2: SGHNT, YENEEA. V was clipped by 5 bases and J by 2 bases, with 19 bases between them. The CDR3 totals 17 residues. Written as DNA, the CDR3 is TGTGCCAGCAGCCGCGGGGACCATTCAGGCGCCTACAATGAGCAGTTCTTC. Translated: CASSRGDHSGAYNEQFF.

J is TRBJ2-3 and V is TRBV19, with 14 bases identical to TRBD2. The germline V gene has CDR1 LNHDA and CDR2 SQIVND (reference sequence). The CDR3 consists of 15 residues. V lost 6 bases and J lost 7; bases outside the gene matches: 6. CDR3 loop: CASRPGLAGGHTQYF. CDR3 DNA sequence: TGTGCCAGTAGGCCCGGACTAGCGGGAGGACATACGCAGTATTTT.

CDR3: CASSQESGRLWETQYF. DNA for the CDR3: TGTGCCAGCAGCCAAGAAAGCGGGCGGTTGTGGGAGACCCAGTACTTC. The chain joins TRBV14 to TRBJ2-5; maybe TRBD2 (6 bases). The CDR3 totals 16 residues. Looked up from germline, CDR1 is SGHDN and CDR2 is FVKESK. The V end lost 0 bases, the J end lost 5 bases, and 16 bases lay between the germline ends.

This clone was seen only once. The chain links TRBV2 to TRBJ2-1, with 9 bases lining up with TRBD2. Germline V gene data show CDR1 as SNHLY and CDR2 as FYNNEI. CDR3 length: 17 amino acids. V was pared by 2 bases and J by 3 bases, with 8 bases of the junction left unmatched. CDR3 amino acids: CASSERASGIGYNEQFF. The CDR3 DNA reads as TGTGCCAGCAGTGAACGGGCTAGCGGGATCGGCTACAATGAGCAGTTCTTC.

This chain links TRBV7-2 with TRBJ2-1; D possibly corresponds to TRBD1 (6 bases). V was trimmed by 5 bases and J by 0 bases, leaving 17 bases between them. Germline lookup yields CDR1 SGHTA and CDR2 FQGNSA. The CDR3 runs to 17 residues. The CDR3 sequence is CASSQRTDHISYNEQFF. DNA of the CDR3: TGTGCCAGCAGCCAAAGGACAGATCATATCTCCTACAATGAGCAGTTCTTC. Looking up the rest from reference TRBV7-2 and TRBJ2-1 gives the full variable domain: GAGVSQSPSNKVTEKGKDVELRCDPISGHTALYWYRQSLGQGLEFLIYFQGNSAPDKSGLPSDRFSAERTGGSVSTLTIQRTQQEDSAVYLCASSQRTDHISYNEQFFGPGTRLTVL.

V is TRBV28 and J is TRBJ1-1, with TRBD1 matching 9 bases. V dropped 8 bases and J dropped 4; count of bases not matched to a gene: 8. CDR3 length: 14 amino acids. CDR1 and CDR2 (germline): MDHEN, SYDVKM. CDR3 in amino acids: CASRIQGAITEAFF. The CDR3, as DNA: TGTGCCAGCCGTATACAGGGGGCGATCACTGAAGCTTTCTTT.

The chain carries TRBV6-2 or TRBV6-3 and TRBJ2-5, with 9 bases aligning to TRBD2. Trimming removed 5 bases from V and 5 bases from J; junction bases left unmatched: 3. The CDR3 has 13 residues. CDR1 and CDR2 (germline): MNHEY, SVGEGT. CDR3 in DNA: TGTGCCAGCAGTGGCGGGAGGGGGGAGACCCAGTACTTC. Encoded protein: CASSGGRGETQYF.

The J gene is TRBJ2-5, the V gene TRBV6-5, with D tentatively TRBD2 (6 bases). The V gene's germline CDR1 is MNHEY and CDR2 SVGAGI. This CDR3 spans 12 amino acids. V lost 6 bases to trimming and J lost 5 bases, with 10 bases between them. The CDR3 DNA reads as TGTGCCAGCAGGGCCGGGAGCGAGACCCAGTACTTC. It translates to CASRAGSETQYF.

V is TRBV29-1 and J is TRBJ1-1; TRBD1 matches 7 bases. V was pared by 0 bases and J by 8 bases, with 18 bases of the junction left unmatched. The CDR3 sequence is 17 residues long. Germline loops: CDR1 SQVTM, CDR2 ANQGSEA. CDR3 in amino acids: CSVEDPGDSFSLTEAFF. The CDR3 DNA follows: TGCAGCGTTGAAGATCCCGGGGACAGCTTTTCACTGACCGAAGCTTTCTTT. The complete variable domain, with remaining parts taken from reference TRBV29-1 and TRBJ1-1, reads SAVISQKPSRDICQRGTSLTIQCQVDSQVTMMFWYRQQPGQSLTLIATANQGSEATYESGFVIDKFPISRPNLTFSTLTVSNMSPEDSSIYLCSVEDPGDSFSLTEAFFGQGTRLTVV.

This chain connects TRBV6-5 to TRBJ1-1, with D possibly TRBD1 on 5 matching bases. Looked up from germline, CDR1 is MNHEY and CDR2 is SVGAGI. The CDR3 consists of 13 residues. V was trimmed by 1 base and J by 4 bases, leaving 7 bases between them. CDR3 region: CASSYWGGTEAFF. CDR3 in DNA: TGTGCCAGCAGTTACTGGGGGGGCACTGAAGCTTTCTTT.

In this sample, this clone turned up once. The CDR3 nucleotides are TGTGCCAGCAGTGCCGGAGATAGAACAGATACGCAGTATTTT. Translation: CASSAGDRTDTQYF. The rearrangement links TRBV2 to TRBJ2-3; no clear D gene. Looked up from germline, CDR1 is SNHLY and CDR2 is FYNNEI. The CDR3 loop spans 14 amino acids. V was clipped by 4 bases and J by 3 bases, with 11 bases between them.

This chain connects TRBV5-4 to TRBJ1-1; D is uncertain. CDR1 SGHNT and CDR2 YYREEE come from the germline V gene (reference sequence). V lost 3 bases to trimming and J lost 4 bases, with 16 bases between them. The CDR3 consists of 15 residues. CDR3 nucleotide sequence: TGTGCCAGCAGCTCACCGACGCGGGATCGCACTGAAGCTTTCTTT. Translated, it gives CASSSPTRDRTEAFF.

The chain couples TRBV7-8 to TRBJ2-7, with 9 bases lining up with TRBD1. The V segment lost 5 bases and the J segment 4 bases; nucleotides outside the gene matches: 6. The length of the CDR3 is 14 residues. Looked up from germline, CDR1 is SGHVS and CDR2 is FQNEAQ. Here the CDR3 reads CASSAGQGWYEQYF. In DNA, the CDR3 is TGTGCCAGCAGCGCCGGACAGGGGTGGTACGAGCAGTACTTC.

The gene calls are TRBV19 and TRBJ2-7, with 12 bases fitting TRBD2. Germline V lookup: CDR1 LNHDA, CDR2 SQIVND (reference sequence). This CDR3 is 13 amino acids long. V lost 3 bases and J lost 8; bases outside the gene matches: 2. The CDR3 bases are TGTGCCAGTAGTATCACTAGCGGGAGGCAGCAGTACTTC. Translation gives CASSITSGRQQYF.

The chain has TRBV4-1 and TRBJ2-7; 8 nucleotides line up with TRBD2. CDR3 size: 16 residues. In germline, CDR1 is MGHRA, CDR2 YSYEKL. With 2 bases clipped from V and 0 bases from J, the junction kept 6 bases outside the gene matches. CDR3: CASSQSVTSGSYEQYF. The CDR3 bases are TGCGCCAGCAGCCAATCTGTTACTAGCGGCTCCTACGAGCAGTACTTC.

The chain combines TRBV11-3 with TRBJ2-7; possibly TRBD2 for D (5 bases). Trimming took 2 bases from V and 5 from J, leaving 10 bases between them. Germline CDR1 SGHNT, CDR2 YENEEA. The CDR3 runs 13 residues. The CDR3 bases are TGTGCCAGCAGCTTAAGCGGACGGGACGAGCAGTACTTC. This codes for CASSLSGRDEQYF.

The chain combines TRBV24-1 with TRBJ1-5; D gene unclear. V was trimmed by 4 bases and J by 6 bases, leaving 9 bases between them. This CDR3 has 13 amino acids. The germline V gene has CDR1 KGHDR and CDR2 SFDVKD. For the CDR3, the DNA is TGTGCCACCAGTGACCCTTCAGGTCAGCCCCAGCATTTT. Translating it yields CATSDPSGQPQHF.

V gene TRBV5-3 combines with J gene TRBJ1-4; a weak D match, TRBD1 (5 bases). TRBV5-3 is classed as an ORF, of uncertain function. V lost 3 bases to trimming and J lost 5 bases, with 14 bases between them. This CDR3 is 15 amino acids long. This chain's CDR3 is CARSSPGRGNEKLFF. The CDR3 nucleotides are TGTGCCAGAAGCTCACCGGGACGGGGGAATGAAAAACTGTTTTTT.